This T cell receptor (beta chain) was captured by sequencing in a study of T cell clonality in common variable immunodeficiency. Sequenced by immunoSEQ multiplex PCR; TCRdb stores in-frame clones only, minus some. This repertoire holds approximately 28,000 clones, and none appear only once. This clone has at least ten counts. Its antigen is not known. The DNA ends 3 residues before the CDR3 does, and the rest of the CDR3 is filled in from the germline J gene. Study results and caveats: Common variable immunodeficiency TCR beta sequences reportedly had fewer deletions and N-nucleotide insertions. Compared with controls, CVID subjects had fewer shared TCRbeta clones. TCRbeta clonality was increased in CVID versus healthy controls.

The CDR3 has 13 amino acids. Germline values: CDR1 SEHNR, CDR2 FQNEAQ (reference sequence). The ends were cut back, 2 bases at V and 3 bases at J, with 5 bases in the middle. Material: peripheral blood mononuclear cells. This sequence originates from a human donor with common variable immunodeficiency. The V call is TRBV7-9, the J call TRBJ1-3; no definite D call. Partial CDR3 DNA: TGTGCCAGCAGCTTAAACGGTGGAAACACC. As protein: CASSLNGGNT. The whole CDR3 sequence is CASSLNGGNTIYF.